Listed below are T cell receptor beta chains from one sample, sequenced in a study of T cells in Graves' hyperthyroidism and ophthalmopathy. TCRdb ran MiXCR on the multiplex PCR reads and lists one entry per CDR3 protein. Of around 400,000 distinct CDR3 sequences in the sample, 12% to 15% were seen once. Sequenced sample: blood. These receptors all come from a woman aged 55 to 70 with Graves' ophthalmopathy. Both conserved end residues are part of each CDR3. Fields, in order: V gene, J gene, D gene, clone size, CDR3 protein, CDR3 DNA. A D gene is named only where the DNA matches it firmly. Rows give clone size only sometimes, using once, few, many, or a class for an expanded clone.

TRBV5-4	TRBJ2-1	TRBD2	-	CASSLGGLAAVNEQFF	TGTGCCAGCAGCTTGGGGGGACTAGCGGCCGTCAATGAGCAGTTCTTC
TRBV6-2/TRBV6-3	TRBJ1-5	-	many	CASSYPEGDSSNQPQHF	TGTGCCAGCAGTTACCCCGAGGGGGACTCCTCCAATCAGCCCCAGCATTTT
TRBV5-6	TRBJ1-4	-	few	CASSSSPQFWEKLFF	TGTGCCAGCAGCTCCTCACCACAGTTTTGGGAAAAACTGTTTTTT
TRBV2	TRBJ1-5	-	many	CASSEGRGNQPQHF	TGTGCCAGCAGTGAGGGACGGGGCAATCAGCCCCAGCATTTT
TRBV28	TRBJ2-7	-	many	CASSPHSGTYEQYF	TGTGCCAGCAGTCCTCACTCCGGGACCTACGAGCAGTACTTC
TRBV11-1	TRBJ2-1	TRBD2	many	CASSLFYPGGPAYNEQFF	TGTGCCAGCAGCTTATTTTATCCGGGAGGTCCTGCCTACAATGAGCAGTTCTTC
TRBV4-1	TRBJ2-7	-	-	CASSQDGDYLAYEQYF	TGCGCCAGCAGCCAAGACGGTGACTACCTTGCCTACGAGCAGTACTTC
TRBV28	TRBJ2-1	TRBD1	few	CASSLGQVPHNEQFF	TGTGCCAGCAGCCTGGGACAGGTTCCACACAATGAGCAGTTCTTC
TRBV5-1	TRBJ2-7	-	-	CASSLTGIYEQYF	TGCGCCAGCAGCTTGACAGGGATATACGAGCAGTACTTC
TRBV4-1	TRBJ1-2	TRBD1	few	CASSQDRTGYGYTF	TGCGCCAGCAGCCAAGATCGGACAGGCTATGGCTACACCTTC
TRBV20-1	TRBJ1-2	TRBD1	many	CSAKETGGRGGYTF	TGCAGTGCCAAGGAGACAGGGGGCAGAGGTGGCTACACCTTC
TRBV12-3/TRBV12-4	TRBJ2-1	-	-	CAGSPGGSSYNEQFF	TGTGCCGGCAGCCCAGGGGGGAGCTCCTACAATGAGCAGTTCTTC
TRBV2	TRBJ2-7	TRBD2	many	CASRGITSGAHPIYEQYF	TGTGCCAGCAGGGGCATTACTAGCGGGGCTCACCCCATCTACGAGCAGTACTTC
TRBV28	TRBJ2-1	TRBD2	many	CASSLDLAGGNSSYNEQFF	TGTGCCAGCAGTTTAGACCTAGCGGGAGGAAATAGCTCCTACAATGAGCAGTTCTTC
TRBV24-1	TRBJ1-5	TRBD1	many	CATSEGPTDRGLQQPQHF	TGTGCCACCAGTGAGGGGCCTACGGACAGGGGGCTTCAACAGCCCCAGCATTTT
TRBV5-5	TRBJ2-7	-	-	CASSSNLFTGTTYEQYF	TGTGCCAGCAGCTCCAACCTCTTTACCGGGACCACCTACGAGCAGTACTTC
TRBV27	TRBJ2-7	-	many	CAAQGSSNEQYF	TGTGCCGCGCAGGGTAGTAGCAACGAGCAGTACTTC
TRBV2	TRBJ1-4	-	-	CASAPGGSNEKLFF	TGTGCCAGCGCCCCCGGGGGGTCTAATGAAAAACTGTTTTTT
TRBV7-6	TRBJ2-3	-	many	CASSSYREIDTQYF	TGTGCCAGCAGCTCTTACCGGGAAATAGATACGCAGTATTTT
TRBV5-1	TRBJ2-6	TRBD1	many	CASSLPLVPGQALSGANVLTF	TGCGCCAGCAGCTTACCCTTAGTTCCGGGACAGGCACTCTCTGGGGCCAACGTCCTGACTTTC
TRBV9	TRBJ2-3	-	few	CASSVAGTSTDTQYF	TGTGCCAGCAGCGTAGCAGGGACTTCCACAGATACGCAGTATTTT
TRBV12-3/TRBV12-4	TRBJ2-7	TRBD1	few	CAVGQGYEQYF	TGTGCCGTTGGACAGGGCTACGAGCAGTACTTC
TRBV7-2	TRBJ2-4	-	many	CASSLGTKNIQYF	TGTGCCAGCAGCTTAGGGACCAAAAACATTCAGTACTTC
TRBV5-1	TRBJ2-7	TRBD1	many	CASSRTGGAYEQYF	TGCGCCAGCAGTCGGACAGGGGGCGCGTACGAGCAGTACTTC
TRBV20-1	TRBJ2-1	TRBD2	many	CSARDPVGGVGNNEQFF	TGCAGTGCTAGAGACCCCGTGGGGGGGGTGGGCAACAATGAGCAGTTCTTC
TRBV5-1	TRBJ2-1	TRBD1	-	CASSLGQGWDNEQFF	TGCGCCAGCAGCCTGGGACAGGGATGGGACAATGAGCAGTTCTTC
TRBV5-6	TRBJ2-3	TRBD1	-	CASSPDRGRPDTQYF	TGTGCCAGCAGCCCGGACAGGGGGAGGCCAGATACGCAGTATTTT
TRBV6-2/TRBV6-3	TRBJ2-7	TRBD1	many	CASSRQGATPYEQYF	TGTGCCAGCAGTCGACAGGGGGCGACCCCCTACGAGCAGTACTTC
TRBV7-2	TRBJ2-2	-	-	CASKTTSDTGELFF	TGTGCCAGCAAGACAACTTCAGACACCGGGGAGCTGTTTTTT
TRBV9	TRBJ2-2	-	-	CASSVRGLDTGELFF	TGTGCCAGCAGCGTCCGGGGGCTGGACACCGGGGAGCTGTTTTTT
TRBV12-3/TRBV12-4	TRBJ2-2	-	few	CASSAGRRLVELFF	TGTGCCAGCAGCGCGGGTCGCAGGTTGGTGGAGCTGTTTTTT
TRBV7-6	TRBJ2-7	TRBD2	many	CASSLASGATYEQYF	TGTGCCAGCAGCTTGGCTAGCGGGGCCACATACGAGCAGTACTTC